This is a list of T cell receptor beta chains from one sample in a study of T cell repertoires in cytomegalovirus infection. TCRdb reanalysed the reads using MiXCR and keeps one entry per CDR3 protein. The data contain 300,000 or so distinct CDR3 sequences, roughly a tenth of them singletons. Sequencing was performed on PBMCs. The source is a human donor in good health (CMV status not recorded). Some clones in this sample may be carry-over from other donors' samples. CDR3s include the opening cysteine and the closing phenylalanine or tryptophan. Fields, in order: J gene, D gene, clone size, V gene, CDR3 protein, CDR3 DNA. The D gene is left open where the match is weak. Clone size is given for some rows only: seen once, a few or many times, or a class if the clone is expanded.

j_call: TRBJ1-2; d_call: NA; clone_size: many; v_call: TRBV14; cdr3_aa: CASSQSGRGYTF; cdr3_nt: TGTGCCAGCAGCCAGTCGGGTCGTGGCTACACCTTC
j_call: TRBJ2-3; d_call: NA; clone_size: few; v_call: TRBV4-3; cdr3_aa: CASSPTGVPSTDTQYF; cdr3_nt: TGCGCCAGCAGCCCCACTGGGGTACCAAGCACAGATACGCAGTATTTT
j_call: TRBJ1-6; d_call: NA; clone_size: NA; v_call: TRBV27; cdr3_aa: CASSLLWSPLHF; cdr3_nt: TGTGCCAGCAGTTTGCTTTGGTCACCCCTCCACTTT
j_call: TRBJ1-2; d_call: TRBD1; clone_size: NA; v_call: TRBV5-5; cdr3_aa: CASSLQGAQNGYTF; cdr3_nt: TGTGCCAGCAGCTTACAGGGGGCGCAGAATGGCTACACCTTC
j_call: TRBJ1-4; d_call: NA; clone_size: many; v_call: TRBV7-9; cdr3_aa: CASSPHLEGGGEKLFF; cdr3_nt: TGTGCCAGCAGCCCCCACCTCGAGGGCGGCGGTGAAAAACTGTTTTTT
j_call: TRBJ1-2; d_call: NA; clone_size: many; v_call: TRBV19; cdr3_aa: CASTDRNYGYTF; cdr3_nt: TGTGCCAGTACCGACAGGAACTATGGCTACACCTTC
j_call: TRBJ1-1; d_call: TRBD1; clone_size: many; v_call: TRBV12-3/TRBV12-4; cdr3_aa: CASSPIRGWNTEAFF; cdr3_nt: TGTGCCAGCAGTCCTATCAGGGGGTGGAACACTGAAGCTTTCTTT
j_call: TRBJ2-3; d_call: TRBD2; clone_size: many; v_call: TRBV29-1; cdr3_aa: CSVGAGGPADTQYF; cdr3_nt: TGCAGCGTTGGAGCGGGGGGGCCCGCAGATACGCAGTATTTT
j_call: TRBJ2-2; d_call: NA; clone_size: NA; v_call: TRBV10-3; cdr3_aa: CAISSGGPRNTGELFF; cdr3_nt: TGTGCCATCAGTTCCGGGGGGCCAAGGAACACCGGGGAGCTGTTTTTT
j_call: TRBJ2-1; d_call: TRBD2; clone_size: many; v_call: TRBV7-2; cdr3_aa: CASSLELTSGDEQFF; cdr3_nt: TGTGCCAGCAGCTTAGAATTGACTAGCGGGGATGAGCAGTTCTTC
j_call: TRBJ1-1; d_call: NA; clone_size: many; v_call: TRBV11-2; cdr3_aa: CASNQDMNTEAFF; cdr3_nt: TGTGCCAGCAACCAGGATATGAACACTGAAGCTTTCTTT
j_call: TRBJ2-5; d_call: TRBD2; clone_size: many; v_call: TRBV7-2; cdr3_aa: CASSLELAGKETQYF; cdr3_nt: TGTGCCAGCAGCTTAGAACTAGCGGGGAAAGAGACCCAGTACTTC
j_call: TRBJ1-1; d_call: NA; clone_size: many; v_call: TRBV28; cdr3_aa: CASRKTANTEAFF; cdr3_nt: TGTGCCAGCAGAAAGACAGCGAACACTGAAGCTTTCTTT
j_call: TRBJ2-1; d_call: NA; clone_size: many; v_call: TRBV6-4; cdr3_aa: CASSLVFSYNEQFF; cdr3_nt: TGTGCCAGCAGTTTAGTATTCTCCTACAATGAGCAGTTCTTC
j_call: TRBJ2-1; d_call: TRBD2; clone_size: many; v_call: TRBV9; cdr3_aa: CASSGSGASNEQFF; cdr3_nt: TGTGCCAGCAGCGGTAGCGGGGCCTCAAATGAGCAGTTCTTC
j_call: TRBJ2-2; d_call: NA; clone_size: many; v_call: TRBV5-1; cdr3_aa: CASSLYGALNTGELFF; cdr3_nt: TGCGCCAGCAGCTTGTACGGGGCCCTGAACACCGGGGAGCTGTTTTTT
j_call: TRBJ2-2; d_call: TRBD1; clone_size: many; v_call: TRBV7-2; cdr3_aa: CASSLFAGGGNTGELFF; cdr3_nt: TGTGCCAGCAGCTTATTTGCAGGGGGCGGGAACACCGGGGAGCTGTTTTTT
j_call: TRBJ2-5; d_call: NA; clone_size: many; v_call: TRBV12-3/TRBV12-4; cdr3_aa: CASSGLDQETQYF; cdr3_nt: TGTGCCTCTTCAGGACTCGACCAAGAGACCCAGTACTTC
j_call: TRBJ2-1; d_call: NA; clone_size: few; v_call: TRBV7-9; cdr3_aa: CASSQIKSSDEQFF; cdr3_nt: TGTGCCAGCAGCCAAATCAAGAGCAGCGATGAGCAGTTCTTC
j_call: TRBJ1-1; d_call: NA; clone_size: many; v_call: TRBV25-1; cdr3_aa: CASSDYSRGMNTEAFF; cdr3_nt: TGTGCCAGCAGCGACTATTCTAGGGGGATGAACACTGAAGCTTTCTTT
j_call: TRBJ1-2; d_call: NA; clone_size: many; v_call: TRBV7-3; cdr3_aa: CASSLTGGPEYGYTF; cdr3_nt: TGTGCCAGCAGCTTAACGGGGGGGCCCGAATATGGCTACACCTTC
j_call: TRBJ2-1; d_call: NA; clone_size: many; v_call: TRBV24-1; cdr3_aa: CATSDFHNEQFF; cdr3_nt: TGTGCCACCAGTGATTTTCACAATGAGCAGTTCTTC
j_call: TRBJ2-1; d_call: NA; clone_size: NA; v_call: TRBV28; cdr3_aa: CASTSASATFYNEQFF; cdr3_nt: TGTGCCAGCACCTCGGCCAGCGCCACCTTCTACAATGAGCAGTTCTTC